These 5 T cell receptor beta chains share one sample of origin, sequenced in a study of cytomegalovirus exposure and HLA in healthy donors. The study ran its PCR with 60 Vbeta and 13 Jbeta primers. TCRdb keeps only in-frame clones here, not all; method: immunoSEQ multiplex PCR. This sample has some 130,000 clones, with approximately 79% found just once. Sequencing was done on a sample of PBMCs. These receptors originate from a woman between 45 and 65 years old in good health and CMV-seropositive.

Regarding this clone: Sequence at one end of the junction differs from germline and may be a read error. The V call is TRBV18, the J call TRBJ2-3; TRBD1 aligns across 7 bases. CDR3 size: 14 residues. Looked up from germline, CDR1 is KGHSH and CDR2 is LQKENI. Here the CDR3 DNA reads TGTGCCAGCTCAGCAATCTCCGGGACAGATATGCAGTATTTT. Translated: CASSAISGTDMQYF.

The J gene is TRBJ1-1, the V gene TRBV30; D is possibly TRBD1 (6 bases). CDR3 length: 16 amino acids. The V gene lost 0 bases and the J gene lost 1 base, with 15 bases spanning the gap. Germline CDR1 and CDR2: GTSNPN and SVGIG (reference sequence). The CDR3 is CAWSVRGRGGNTEAFF. CDR3 nucleotides: TGTGCCTGGAGTGTACGTGGGCGAGGGGGGAACACTGAAGCTTTCTTT.

The V gene is TRBV6-5, the J gene TRBJ2-2, with D unresolved. From germline, CDR1 is MNHEY and CDR2 SVGAGI. This CDR3 has 12 residues. The V and J ends lost 2 bases and 6 bases respectively, with 4 bases between them. DNA for the CDR3: TGTGCCAGCAGTTACCTAGCCGGGGAGCTGTTTTTT. Amino acid sequence: CASSYLAGELFF.

V is TRBV6-1 and J is TRBJ1-2; the match to TRBD1 covers 9 bases. The ends lost 6 bases at V and 12 bases at J; junction bases unmatched: 5. The germline V gene encodes CDR1 MNHNS and CDR2 SASEGT. The CDR3 is 11 amino acids. The DNA for the CDR3 is TGTGCCAGCAGGGAACAGGGGGCGAACACCTTC. Protein: CASREQGANTF.

The genes are TRBV7-2 and TRBJ2-5; no clear D. The CDR3 consists of 16 residues. Trimming cost V 4 bases and J 3 bases, with 18 bases left between them. Germline values: CDR1 SGHTA, CDR2 FQGNSA. In DNA, the CDR3 is TGTGCCAGCAGCTCCGGAAGGTGGGCTTATAAAGAGACCCAGTACTTC. It translates to CASSSGRWAYKETQYF.